This TCR beta chain was captured by sequencing in a study of glioma-infiltrating T cells. Germline assignment: CDR1 LNHDA and CDR2 SQIVND (reference sequence). Trimming pared 6 bases from V and 3 bases from J, leaving 9 bases between. The CDR3 contains 13 residues. The iRepertoire nested amplicon-rescue multiplex PCR amplified TCR alpha and beta CDR3s from RNA. TCRdb ran MiXCR on the multiplex PCR reads and lists one entry per CDR3 protein. The table lists 100,000 to 150,000 distinct CDR3 sequences, roughly 25% of them singletons. This clonotype has a count of ten or more. The specimen sequenced was glioma tissue, nonneoplastic brain tissue, or PBMCs (not recorded which). The TCR comes from a human donor with low-grade glioma or glioblastoma, undergoing nonglioma brain surgery, or in good health (not recorded which). The V gene is TRBV19, the J gene TRBJ2-1, with TRBD2 as a possible D gene (5 bases). CDR3 DNA sequence: TGTGCCAGTAGGCTAGACTACTACAATGAGCAGTTCTTC. Translation gives CASRLDYYNEQFF. Filled out from reference TRBV19 and TRBJ2-1, the complete variable domain reads DGGITQSPKYLFRKEGQNVTLSCEQNLNHDAMYWYRQDPGQGLRLIYYSQIVNDFQKGDIAEGYSVSREKKESFPLTVTSAQKNPTAFYLCASRLDYYNEQFFGPGTRLTVL.